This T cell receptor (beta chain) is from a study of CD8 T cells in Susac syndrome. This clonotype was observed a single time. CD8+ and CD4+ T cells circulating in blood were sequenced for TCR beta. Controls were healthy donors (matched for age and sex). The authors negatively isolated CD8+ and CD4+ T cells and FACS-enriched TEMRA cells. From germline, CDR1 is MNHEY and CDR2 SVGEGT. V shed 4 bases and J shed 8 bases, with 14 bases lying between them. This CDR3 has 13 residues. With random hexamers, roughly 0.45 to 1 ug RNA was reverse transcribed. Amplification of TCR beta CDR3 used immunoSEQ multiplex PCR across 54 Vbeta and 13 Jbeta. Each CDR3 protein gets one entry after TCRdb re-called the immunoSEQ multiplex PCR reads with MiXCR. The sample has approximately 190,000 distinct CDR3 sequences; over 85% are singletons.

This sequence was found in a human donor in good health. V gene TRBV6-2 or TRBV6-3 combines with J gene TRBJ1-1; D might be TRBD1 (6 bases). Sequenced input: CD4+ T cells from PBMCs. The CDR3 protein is CASSWDIAGEAFF. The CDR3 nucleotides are TGTGCCAGCAGTTGGGACATAGCGGGAGAAGCTTTCTTT.